The present entry profiles one T cell receptor (beta chain) with its context. What it binds is unknown. The length of the CDR3 is 14 residues. Trimming shortened V by 0 bases and J by 10 bases, and 12 bases separated the two germline ends. From germline, CDR1 is KGHSH and CDR2 LQKENI. Every donor was a Caucasian adult from Nashville, Tennessee. Each subset's genomic DNA was split evenly across several immunoSEQ plates. In the original analysis: Because ImmunoSEQ provided only junction sequences with no quality scores, the filtering differed. Some clones are missing from TCRdb's copy, which holds only in-frame ones; the method was immunoSEQ multiplex PCR. That table furnishes V, J and clone size, whereas the DNA furnished D and trimming. The sample holds roughly 480,000 clones; less than 80% are singletons and the top ten take approximately 12%. The data were obtained in a study of shared clonotypes between healthy human individuals. General observations from the study: The expectation was that sequencing depth would affect clonotype sharing among donors.

The V and J genes are TRBV18 and TRBJ2-2; D is uncertain. The sample taken for sequencing was PBMCs. The clonotype comes from a woman in her thirties or forties in good health. Some clones in this sample may be carry-over from other donors' samples. The CDR3 spells CASSPPSKDPELFF. The CDR3 DNA reads TGTGCCAGCTCACCACCGAGTAAAGATCCGGAGCTGTTTTTT.